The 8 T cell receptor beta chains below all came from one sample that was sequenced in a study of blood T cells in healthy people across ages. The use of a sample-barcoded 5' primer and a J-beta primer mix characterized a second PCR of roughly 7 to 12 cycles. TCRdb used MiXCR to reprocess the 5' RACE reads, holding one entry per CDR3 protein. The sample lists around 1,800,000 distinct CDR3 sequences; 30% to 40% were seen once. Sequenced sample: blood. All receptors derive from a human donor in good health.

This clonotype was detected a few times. The CDR3 is CASSHTSGGAVRETQYF. The CDR3 nucleotides read TGTGCCAGCAGCCACACTAGCGGGGGGGCAGTGCGAGAGACCCAGTACTTC. The chain uses TRBV3-1 and TRBJ2-7; 13 bases agree with TRBD2. The DNA end lines up better with TRBJ2-5; the J call may be wrong. The CDR3 is 17 amino acids. The germline gives CDR1 LGHDT, CDR2 YNNKEL (reference sequence).

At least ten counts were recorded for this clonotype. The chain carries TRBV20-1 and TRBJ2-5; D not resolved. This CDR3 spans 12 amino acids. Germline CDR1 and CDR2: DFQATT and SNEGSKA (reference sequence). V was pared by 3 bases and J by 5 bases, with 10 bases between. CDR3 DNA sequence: TGCAGTGCTAGCCCGGATGAGGAGACCCAGTACTTC. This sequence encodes CSASPDEETQYF.

The CDR3 nucleotides read TGTGCCAGCAGCTCGGCAGGGGATCGCACAGATACGCAGTATTTT. This gives the protein CASSSAGDRTDTQYF. The J gene is TRBJ2-3, the V gene TRBV5-5; possible D gene TRBD1, 6 bases. Trimming took off 3 bases at V and 1 base at J, with 12 bases between the two ends. This CDR3 has 15 residues. Germline V gene lookup returns CDR1 SGHKS and CDR2 YYEKEE (reference sequence).

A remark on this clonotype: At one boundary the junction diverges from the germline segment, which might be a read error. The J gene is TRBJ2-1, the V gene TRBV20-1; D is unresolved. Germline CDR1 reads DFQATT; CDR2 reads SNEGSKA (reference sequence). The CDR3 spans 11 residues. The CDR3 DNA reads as TGCAGGGCTAGGAATGGCAATGAGCAGTTCTTC. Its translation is CRARNGNEQFF.

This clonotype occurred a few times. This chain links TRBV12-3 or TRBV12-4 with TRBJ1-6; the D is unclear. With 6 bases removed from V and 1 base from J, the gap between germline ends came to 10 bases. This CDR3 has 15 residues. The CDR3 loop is CASSPIGSYNSPLHF. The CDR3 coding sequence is TGTGCCAGCAGCCCAATCGGGTCCTATAATTCACCCCTCCACTTT.

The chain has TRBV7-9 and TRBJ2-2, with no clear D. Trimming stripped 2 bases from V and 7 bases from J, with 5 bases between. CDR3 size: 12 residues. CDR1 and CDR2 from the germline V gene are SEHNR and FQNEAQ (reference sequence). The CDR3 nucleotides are TGTGCCAGCAGCTTACGCCACGGGGAGCTGTTTTTT. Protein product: CASSLRHGELFF.

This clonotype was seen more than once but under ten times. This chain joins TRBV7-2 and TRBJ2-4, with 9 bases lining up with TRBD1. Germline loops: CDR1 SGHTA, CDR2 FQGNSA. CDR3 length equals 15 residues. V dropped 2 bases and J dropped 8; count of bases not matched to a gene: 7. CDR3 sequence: CASSLSGQGLYIQYF. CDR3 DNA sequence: TGTGCCAGCAGCTTATCCGGACAGGGGTTGTACATTCAGTACTTC. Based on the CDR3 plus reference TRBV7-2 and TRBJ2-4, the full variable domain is GAGVSQSPSNKVTEKGKDVELRCDPISGHTALYWYRQSLGQGLEFLIYFQGNSAPDKSGLPSDRFSAERTGGSVSTLTIQRTQQEDSAVYLCASSLSGQGLYIQYFGAGTRLSVL.

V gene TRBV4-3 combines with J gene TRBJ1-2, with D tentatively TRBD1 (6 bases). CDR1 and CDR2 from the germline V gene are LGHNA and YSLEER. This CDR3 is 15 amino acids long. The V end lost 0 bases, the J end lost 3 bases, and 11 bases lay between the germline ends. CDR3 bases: TGCGCCAGCAGCCAAGAATCGGACAGATACTATGGCTACACCTTC. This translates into CASSQESDRYYGYTF.